Described below is a single TCR beta chain sequence and its context. This clonotype showed up just a few times. Its antigen is not yet known. The record has no base qualities; no much larger clone is one base away. The listed sequencing device is Illumina HiSeq 2500. Quantitative 5'-RACE with molecular barcodes was the method used to prepare the TCR beta libraries. The paper's processing steps were these. To identify disease-linked TCR variants, a new computational method was used, one built on a probabilistic model of VDJ rearrangement. TCRdb reran the public reads through fastp at Q25 and MiXCR, keeping productive beta chains. Each CDR3 protein gets just one entry, which takes the most common genes and DNA from the rows behind it. For this entry, the V and J calls and clone size follow TCRdb and not the study's own pipeline. Across this sample there are 300,000 to 350,000 distinct CDR3 sequences, with more than 20% seen only once. The ten largest clones add up to roughly 3.6% of the sample.

This record comes from a study of CD8 T cells in ankylosing spondylitis (dated by TCRdb to about 2017). The study in broad terms: To find TCR variants linked to disease, the study profiled T cell receptor beta repertoires in ankylosing spondylitis patients and healthy donors. The whole study cohort included some 100 healthy donors and 25 or so ankylosing spondylitis patients. Peripheral blood was sampled, and synovial fluid was additionally collected from ankylosing spondylitis patients.

Findings and caveats that apply to the study as a whole: In peripheral blood, the disease-linked clones were found at relatively low frequencies and had a CD8+ phenotype. The disease-linked clones were reported as significantly enriched in matched synovial fluid samples from ankylosing spondylitis patients. Some motif variants were previously reported in synovial fluid and blood of reactive arthritis patients, suggesting common disease-initiation mechanisms. A TCR beta motif of about 8 highly homologous amino acid variants appeared characteristic of blood from ankylosing spondylitis patients.

V loses 1 base of germline sequence and J loses 2 bases, and the interval between the two ends is 10 bases. CDR1 and CDR2, per the germline V gene, are SGHTA and FQGNSA. From the cysteine through the phenylalanine, the CDR3 covers 15 amino acids. Only CDR3 DNA remains: 45 bases, in frame from the first base. The sequence is built from TRBV7-2 and TRBJ2-3, with the identity of the D gene unclear. The TCR was taken from a female donor with ankylosing spondylitis or in good health (not recorded which). The specimen sequenced was blood, either unsorted or a sorted T cell fraction (not recorded which). CDR3 reads: CASSLVNLPTDTQYF. Here is the DNA: TGTGCCAGCAGCTTAGTAAACCTCCCCACAGATACGCAGTATTTT. With the portions outside the CDR3 filled from the reference TRBV7-2 and TRBJ2-3 genes, the complete variable region becomes GAGVSQSPSNKVTEKGKDVELRCDPISGHTALYWYRQSLGQGLEFLIYFQGNSAPDKSGLPSDRFSAERTGGSVSTLTIQRTQQEDSAVYLCASSLVNLPTDTQYFGPGTRLTVL.